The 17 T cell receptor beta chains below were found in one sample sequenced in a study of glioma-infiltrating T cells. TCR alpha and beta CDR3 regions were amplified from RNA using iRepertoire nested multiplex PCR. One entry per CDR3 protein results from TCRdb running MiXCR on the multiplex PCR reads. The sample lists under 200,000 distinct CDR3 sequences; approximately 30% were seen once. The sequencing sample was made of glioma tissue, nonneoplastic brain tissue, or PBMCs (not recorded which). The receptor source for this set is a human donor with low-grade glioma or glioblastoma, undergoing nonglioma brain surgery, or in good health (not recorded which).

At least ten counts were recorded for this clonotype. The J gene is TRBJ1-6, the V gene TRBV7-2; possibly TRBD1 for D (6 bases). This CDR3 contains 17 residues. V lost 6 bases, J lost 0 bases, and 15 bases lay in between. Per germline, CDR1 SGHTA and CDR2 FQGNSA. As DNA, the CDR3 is TGTGCCAGCAGGGGTGGGGGGCTCAGCTCCTATAATTCACCCCTCCACTTT. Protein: CASRGGGLSSYNSPLHF.

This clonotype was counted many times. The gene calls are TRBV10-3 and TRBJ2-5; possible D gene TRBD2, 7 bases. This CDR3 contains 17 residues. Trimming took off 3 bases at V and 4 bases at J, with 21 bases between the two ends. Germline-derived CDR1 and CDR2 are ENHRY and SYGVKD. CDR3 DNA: TGTGCCATCAGTGACCCAACCCGGGGGGCTGGGGTAGAGACCCAGTACTTC. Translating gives CAISDPTRGAGVETQYF.

CDR3 bases: TGCGCCAGCAGCTTGGAAGGGGTGCCGAACACTGAAGCTTTCTTT. This encodes CASSLEGVPNTEAFF. The chain joins TRBV5-1 to TRBJ1-1, with TRBD1 as a possible D gene (5 bases). The CDR3 is 15 residues long. V lost 0 bases, J lost 1 base, and 10 bases lay in between. From germline, CDR1 is SGHRS and CDR2 YFSETQ.

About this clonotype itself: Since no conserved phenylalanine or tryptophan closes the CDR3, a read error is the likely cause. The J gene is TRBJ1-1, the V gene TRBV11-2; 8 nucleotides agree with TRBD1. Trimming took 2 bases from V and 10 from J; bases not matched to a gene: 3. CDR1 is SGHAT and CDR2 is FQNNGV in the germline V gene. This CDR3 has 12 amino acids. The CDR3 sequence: CASSLSGGTAFL. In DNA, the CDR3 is TGTGCCAGCAGCTTATCAGGGGGCACAGCTTTCCTT.

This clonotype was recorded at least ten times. The CDR3 protein is CSATRGADGYTF. Written as DNA, the CDR3 is TGCAGTGCTACCCGCGGGGCGGATGGCTACACCTTC. The chain employs TRBV20-1 and TRBJ1-2; tentatively, D is TRBD1 (5 bases). Germline V lookup: CDR1 DFQATT, CDR2 SNEGSKA (reference sequence). This CDR3 has 12 residues. V was clipped by 4 bases and J by 6 bases, with 12 bases between them.

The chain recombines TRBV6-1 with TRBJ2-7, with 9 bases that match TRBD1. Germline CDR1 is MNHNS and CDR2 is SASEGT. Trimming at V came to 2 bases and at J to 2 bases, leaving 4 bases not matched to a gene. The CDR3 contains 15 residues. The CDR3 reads CASSESGTGTYEQYF. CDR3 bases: TGTGCCAGCAGTGAATCGGGGACAGGGACCTACGAGCAGTACTTC.

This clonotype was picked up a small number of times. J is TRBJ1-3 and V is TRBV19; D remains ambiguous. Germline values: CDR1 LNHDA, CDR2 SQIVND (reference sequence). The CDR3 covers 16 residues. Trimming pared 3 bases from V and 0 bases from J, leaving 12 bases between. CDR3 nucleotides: TGTGCCAGTAGTATCAGATCCGGTAGCTCTGGAAACACCATATATTTT. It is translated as CASSIRSGSSGNTIYF.

The CDR3 nucleotides read TGTGCCAGCAGCCATACCGGGACTCTCTTCAATGAGCAGTTCTTC. Its translation: CASSHTGTLFNEQFF. The chain employs TRBV7-9 and TRBJ2-1; D is perhaps TRBD2 (6 bases). The CDR3 is 15 amino acids. The germline CDR1 and CDR2 sequences are SEHNR and FQNEAQ (reference sequence). V lost 5 bases, J lost 6 bases, and 17 bases lay in between.

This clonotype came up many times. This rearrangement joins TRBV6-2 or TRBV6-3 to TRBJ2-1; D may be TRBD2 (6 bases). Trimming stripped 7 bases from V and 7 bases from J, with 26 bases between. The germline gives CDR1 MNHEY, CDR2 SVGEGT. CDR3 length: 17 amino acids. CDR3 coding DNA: TGTGCCAGCACCCTACGACGGGGGACTCCCATGGAAAATGAGCAGTTCTTC. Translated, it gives CASTLRRGTPMENEQFF.

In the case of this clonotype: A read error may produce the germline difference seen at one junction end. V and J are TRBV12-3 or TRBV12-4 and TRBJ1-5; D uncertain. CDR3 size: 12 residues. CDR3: CTSSFTNQPQHF. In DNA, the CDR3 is TGTACCAGCAGTTTCACCAATCAGCCCCAGCATTTT.

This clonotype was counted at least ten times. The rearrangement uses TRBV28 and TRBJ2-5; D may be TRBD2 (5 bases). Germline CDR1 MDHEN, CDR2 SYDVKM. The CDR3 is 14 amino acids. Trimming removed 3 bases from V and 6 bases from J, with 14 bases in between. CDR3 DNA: TGTGCCAGCAGTTTTATCGGGGTCAGGAAGACCCAGTACTTC. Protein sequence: CASSFIGVRKTQYF.

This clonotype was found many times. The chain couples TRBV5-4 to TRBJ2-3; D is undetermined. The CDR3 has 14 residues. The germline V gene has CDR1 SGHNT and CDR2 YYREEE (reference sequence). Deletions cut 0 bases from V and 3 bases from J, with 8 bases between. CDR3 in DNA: TGTGCCAGCAGCTTGGGTCATCGGACAGATACGCAGTATTTT. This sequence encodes CASSLGHRTDTQYF.

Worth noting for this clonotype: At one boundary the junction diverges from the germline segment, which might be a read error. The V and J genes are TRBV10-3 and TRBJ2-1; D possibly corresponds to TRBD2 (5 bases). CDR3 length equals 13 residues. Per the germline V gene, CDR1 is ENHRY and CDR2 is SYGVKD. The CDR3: CVIGKQEMDEQFF. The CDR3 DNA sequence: TGTGTCATCGGGAAGCAGGAGATGGATGAGCAGTTCTTC.

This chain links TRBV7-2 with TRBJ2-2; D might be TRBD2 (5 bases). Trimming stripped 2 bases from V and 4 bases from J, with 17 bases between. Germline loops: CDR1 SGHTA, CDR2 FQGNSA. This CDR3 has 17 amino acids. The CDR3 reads CASSLLAGAFSTGELFF. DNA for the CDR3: TGTGCCAGCAGCTTACTGGCGGGCGCGTTTAGCACCGGGGAGCTGTTTTTT.

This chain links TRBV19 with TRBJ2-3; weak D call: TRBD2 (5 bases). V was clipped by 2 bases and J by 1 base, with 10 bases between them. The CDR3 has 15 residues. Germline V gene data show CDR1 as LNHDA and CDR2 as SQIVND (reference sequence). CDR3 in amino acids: CASSISSVGTDTQYF. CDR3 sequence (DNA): TGTGCCAGTAGTATAAGTAGCGTGGGCACAGATACGCAGTATTTT.

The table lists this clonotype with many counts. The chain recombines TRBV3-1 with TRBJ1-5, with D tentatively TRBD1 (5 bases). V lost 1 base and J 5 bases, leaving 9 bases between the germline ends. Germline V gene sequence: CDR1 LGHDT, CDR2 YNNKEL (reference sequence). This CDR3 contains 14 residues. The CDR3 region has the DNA TGTGCCAGCAGCCAAGGAGGGGTTGATCAGCCCCAGCATTTT. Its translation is CASSQGGVDQPQHF. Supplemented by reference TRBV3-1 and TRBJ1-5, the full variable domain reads DTAVSQTPKYLVTQMGNDKSIKCEQNLGHDTMYWYKQDSKKFLKIMFSYNNKELIINETVPNRFSPKSPDKAHLNLHINSLELGDSAVYFCASSQGGVDQPQHFGDGTRLSIL.

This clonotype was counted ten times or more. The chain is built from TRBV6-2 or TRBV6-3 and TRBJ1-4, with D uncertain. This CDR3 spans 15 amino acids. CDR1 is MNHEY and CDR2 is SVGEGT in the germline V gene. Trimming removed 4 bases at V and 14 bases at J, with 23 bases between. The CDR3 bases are TGTGCCAGCAGTTCAGCGGACCAACTAATGAATCGGCTGTTTTTT. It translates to CASSSADQLMNRLFF.